The clone carrying this T cell receptor (beta chain) was seen only a few times. Its antigen is not identified. The data belong to a study of blood T cells in healthy people across ages. The CDR3 has 15 residues. Per germline, CDR1 MNHEY and CDR2 SVGAGI. The V gene lost 4 bases and the J gene lost 2 bases, with 15 bases spanning the gap. Study results and caveats: The study found TCR beta diversity correlated strongly with naive T cell percentage. Diversity was estimated from one million T cells, and these estimates were considered underestimates.

The authors ran a second PCR of roughly 6 to 11 cycles using a sample-barcoded 5' primer and a J-beta primer mix. Using its own MiXCR run on the 5' RACE reads, TCRdb lists one record per CDR3 protein. The table has 800,000 to 1,300,000 distinct CDR3 sequences, around 27% seen once; the top ten hold less than 0.75%. The sample was also linked to a second study, of T cells of mothers and their children. That paper states: The people who donated were three healthy Caucasian mothers and their six children.

This TCR was sampled from a girl aged 2-15 years in good health. Sequenced input: blood. The chain joins TRBV6-5 to TRBJ2-7, with D possibly TRBD2 on 5 matching bases. The DNA for the CDR3 is TGTGCCAGCAGTTCTACTAGAGTAGGACCCTACGAGCAGTACTTC. It encodes CASSSTRVGPYEQYF.